A selection of T cell receptor beta chains follows, all from one sample in a study of shared clonotypes between healthy human individuals. The data were produced by immunoSEQ multiplex PCR, yet TCRdb's version contains in-frame clones alone and is incomplete. The sample includes some 2,500,000 clones, about nine tenths of them seen just once. The source material was naive CD4+ T cells from PBMCs. These TCRs come from a man between 18 and 29 years old in good health. Some clones in this sample may be carry-over from other donors' samples. Both conserved end residues are part of each CDR3. A D gene is named only where the DNA matches it firmly. Clone size, where shown, is once, few, many, or a class for clones that have expanded.

d_gene,abundance,v_gene,j_gene,CDR3nt,CDR3aa
NA,NA,TRBV5-5,TRBJ2-2,TGTGCCAGCAGCCCAAGCCAGATGACCGGGGAGCTGTTTTTT,CASSPSQMTGELFF
TRBD1,NA,TRBV30,TRBJ1-2,TGTGCCTGGGGGGCGACAGGGAGAAATGGCTACACCTTC,CAWGATGRNGYTF
NA,NA,TRBV19,TRBJ1-1,TGTGCCAGTATCTTGGACGCCTACACTGAAGCTTTCTTT,CASILDAYTEAFF
TRBD1,NA,TRBV5-4,TRBJ2-1,TGTGCCAGCAGCTTCACCGGGACAGGGGCCTACAATGAGCAGTTCTTC,CASSFTGTGAYNEQFF
NA,NA,TRBV7-2,TRBJ2-1,TGTGCCAGCAGCTCCCGACAGGACCCCTACAATGAGCAGTTCTTC,CASSSRQDPYNEQFF
NA,NA,TRBV29-1,TRBJ2-5,TGCAGCGTTGCGCTGGGGGAGACCCAGTACTTC,CSVALGETQYF
TRBD2,NA,TRBV7-3,TRBJ2-5,TGTGCCAGCAGCAAAAGGGGAGGGAGCGGGAGACAGACCCAGTACTTC,CASSKRGGSGRQTQYF
NA,NA,TRBV6-1,TRBJ1-1,TGTGCCAGCAGGGTTCTGGACACGAACACTGAAGCTTTCTTT,CASRVLDTNTEAFF
NA,once,TRBV5-4,TRBJ1-3,TGTGCCAGCAGCCCCACCTCCGGGCCCCGCGGAGGAAACACCATATATTTT,CASSPTSGPRGGNTIYF
TRBD1,NA,TRBV19,TRBJ2-6,TGTGCCAGTACGATCAGGGGGTTTGGGGCCAACGTCCTGACTTTC,CASTIRGFGANVLTF
NA,NA,TRBV5-6,TRBJ2-7,TGTGCCAGCATCCTCAGGGGGGGGCGCACCTACGAGCAGTACTTC,CASILRGGRTYEQYF
NA,NA,TRBV28,TRBJ2-2,TGTGCCAGCGGAGGGACAAGGGAGCTGTTTTTT,CASGGTRELFF
NA,NA,TRBV5-1,TRBJ2-5,TGCGCCAGCAGCTTCTTGGTCCACCAAGAGACCCAGTACTTC,CASSFLVHQETQYF
TRBD1,NA,TRBV6-1,TRBJ1-2,TGTGCCAGCAGCGACTGGACAGGGGTCAACTATGGCTACACCTTC,CASSDWTGVNYGYTF
NA,NA,TRBV10-2,TRBJ2-2,TGCGCCAGCATTAGCGGATTAGACACCGGGGAGCTGTTTTTT,CASISGLDTGELFF